The source of this T cell receptor (beta chain) is a study of T cell clonotyping in hematopoietic cell transplantation. The assay was immunoSEQ multiplex PCR, and TCRdb's table has in-frame clones only and misses some. The sample yields about 27,000 clones, approximately 96% seen once. Findings and caveats of the study: Recipient TCR diversity dropped after transplant; expanded clonotypes rose from day 30 to 180. Graft donor and pretransplant recipient Inverse Simpson Index values predicted broader posttransplant TCR diversity.

As for this clone: Its antigen is unidentified. The sample contains more than one DNA sequence encoding this CDR3.

Sequenced sample: peripheral blood mononuclear cells. The sequence came from a man aged 45-65 years in good health. Some clones in this sample may be carry-over from other donors' samples.

The CDR3: CASSLGTGTDTQYF. CDR3 nucleotide sequence: TGCGCCAGCAGCCTCGGGACAGGGACAGATACGCAGTATTTT. V usage is TRBV4-3 and J usage is TRBJ2-3; TRBD1 agrees at 9 bases. The CDR3 has 14 residues. V gave up 4 bases and J gave up 3 bases; unmatched junction bases: 2. In germline, CDR1 is LGHNA, CDR2 YSLEER.